The clone carrying this T cell receptor (beta chain) was seen a few times. V lost 6 bases, J lost 4 bases, and 13 bases lay in between. The germline gives CDR1 LNHDA, CDR2 SQIVND (reference sequence). The CDR3 sequence is 14 residues long. This specimen belongs to a study of T cells in Graves' hyperthyroidism and ophthalmopathy. It was RNA transcripts that yielded the amplified TCR beta CDR3 regions. The HTBI primer set drove a first-round RT-PCR of the TCR CDR3. From the multiplex PCR reads, TCRdb called clonotypes with MiXCR, one entry per CDR3 protein. The sample consists of roughly 420,000 distinct CDR3 sequences, about an eighth of them appearing once.

The receptor was derived from a woman under 30 with Graves' hyperthyroidism. Sequenced material: blood. V usage is TRBV19 and J usage is TRBJ1-5; tentatively, D is TRBD1 (6 bases). This CDR3 reads CASSRGLGNQPQHF. The CDR3 coding sequence is TGTGCCAGTAGCAGGGGCTTGGGAAATCAGCCCCAGCATTTT.